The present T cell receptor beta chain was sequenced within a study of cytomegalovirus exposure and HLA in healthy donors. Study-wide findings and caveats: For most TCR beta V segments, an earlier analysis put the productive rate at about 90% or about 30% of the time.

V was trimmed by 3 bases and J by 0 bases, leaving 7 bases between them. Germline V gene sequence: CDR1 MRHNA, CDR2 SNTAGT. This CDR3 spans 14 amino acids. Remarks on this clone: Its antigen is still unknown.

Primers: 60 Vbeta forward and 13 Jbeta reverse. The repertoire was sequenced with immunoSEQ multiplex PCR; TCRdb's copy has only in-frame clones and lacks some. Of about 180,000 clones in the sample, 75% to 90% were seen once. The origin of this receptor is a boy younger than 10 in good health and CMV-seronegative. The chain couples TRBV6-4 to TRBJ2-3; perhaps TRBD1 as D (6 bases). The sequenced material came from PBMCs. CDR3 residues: CASSEGASTDTQYF. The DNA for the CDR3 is TGTGCCAGCAGTGAGGGGGCTAGCACAGATACGCAGTATTTT.